This passage covers 15 T cell receptor beta chains from one sample sequenced in a study of CD8 T cells in ankylosing spondylitis. TCRdb used MiXCR to reprocess the 5' RACE reads, holding one entry per CDR3 protein. This sample has 750,000 to 850,000 distinct CDR3 sequences; about 10% occur once, and the top ten carry approximately 0.46%. General study points: A TCR beta motif of several highly homologous variants seemed to mark ankylosing spondylitis blood.

These receptors are not linked to any known antigen. Sequencing was carried out using blood, either unsorted or a sorted T cell fraction (not recorded which). The receptors come from a male donor with ankylosing spondylitis.

This clonotype appeared a few times. V usage is TRBV7-8 and J usage is TRBJ1-1; the D is unclear. The CDR3 has 14 amino acids. Germline CDR1 SGHVS, CDR2 FQNEAQ. V lost 2 bases and J lost 1, with 8 bases in between. CDR3 in amino acids: CASSLPVSNTEAFF. The CDR3 nucleotides are TGTGCCAGCAGCTTACCCGTTTCGAACACTGAAGCTTTCTTT.

V gene TRBV5-1 combines with J gene TRBJ1-2; D is uncertain. Germline V gives CDR1 SGHRS, CDR2 YFSETQ. This CDR3 spans 17 amino acids. V shed 4 bases and J shed 3 bases, with 22 bases lying between them. CDR3 coding DNA: TGCGCCAGCAGCCGCCCGGGATCCCAGGAGGTAGACTATGGCTACACCTTC. It is translated as CASSRPGSQEVDYGYTF.

The chain links TRBV20-1 to TRBJ1-5; D unclear. The CDR3 extends over 13 amino acids. Germline V CDR1 and CDR2: DFQATT, SNEGSKA (reference sequence). Trimming pared 2 bases from V and 6 bases from J, leaving 11 bases between. DNA of the CDR3: TGCAGTGCTAGACCCGTCGGGGTTCAGCCCCAGCATTTT. As protein: CSARPVGVQPQHF.

The V and J genes are TRBV3-1 and TRBJ2-5; D gene uncertain. CDR3 size: 13 residues. Trimming shortened V by 3 bases and J by 5 bases, and 10 bases separated the two germline ends. Germline values: CDR1 LGHDT, CDR2 YNNKEL (reference sequence). The CDR3 reads CASSHDHGETQYF. For the CDR3, the DNA is TGTGCCAGCAGCCATGACCACGGGGAGACCCAGTACTTC.

The chain couples TRBV5-1 to TRBJ2-7, with D perhaps matching TRBD2 (5 bases). V was shortened by 5 bases and J by 5 bases, with 14 bases between the two germline ends. Germline CDR1 and CDR2: SGHRS and YFSETQ. The CDR3 has 13 amino acids. Written as DNA, the CDR3 is TGCGCCAGCAGACTAGGAAGTGGCAACGAGCAGTACTTC. This translates into CASRLGSGNEQYF.

The chain combines TRBV5-5 with TRBJ1-3; D gene ambiguous. The CDR3 runs to 17 residues. Trimming removed 4 bases from V and 0 bases from J, with 17 bases in between. The germline V gene has CDR1 SGHKS and CDR2 YYEKEE (reference sequence). Here the CDR3 DNA reads TGTGCCAGCAGCCCGGGTAGTGTCGCCCTCTCTGGAAACACCATATATTTT. Protein product: CASSPGSVALSGNTIYF.

This clonotype was recorded a few times. The chain is built from TRBV7-2 and TRBJ2-3; D unresolved. The ends were cut back, 1 base at V and 2 bases at J, with 13 bases in the middle. Germline V lookup: CDR1 SGHTA, CDR2 FQGNSA. This CDR3 is built from 16 residues. CDR3 DNA: TGTGCCAGCAGCTTAGTCGGAGCTACTAACACAGATACGCAGTATTTT. It specifies CASSLVGATNTDTQYF.

The V and J genes are TRBV4-1 and TRBJ1-2; D may be TRBD1 (5 bases). The CDR3 has 15 amino acids. CDR1 is MGHRA and CDR2 is YSYEKL in the germline V gene. V was trimmed by 0 bases and J by 4 bases, leaving 12 bases between them. The chain's CDR3 is CASSQDSRDGYGYTF. The DNA for the CDR3 is TGCGCCAGCAGCCAAGACTCGCGGGACGGCTATGGCTACACCTTC.

This clonotype was found a few times. The chain employs TRBV7-2 and TRBJ2-1, with TRBD1 matching over 8 bases. CDR3 length: 17 amino acids. Germline lookup yields CDR1 SGHTA and CDR2 FQGNSA. V lost 2 bases to trimming and J lost 4 bases; unmatched junction nucleotides: 10. CDR3 in DNA: TGTGCCAGCAGCTTATCCACGACAGGGGAAATTTACAATGAGCAGTTCTTC. Residues: CASSLSTTGEIYNEQFF.

This clonotype was recorded a few times. The V call is TRBV5-1, the J call TRBJ2-4, with 10 bases aligning to TRBD1. CDR3 length equals 14 residues. The trim removed 2 bases at V and 5 bases at J, leaving 1 base unmatched. Looked up from germline, CDR1 is SGHRS and CDR2 is YFSETQ. CDR3 bases: TGCGCCAGCAGCTTTGGACAGGGGGAAAACATTCAGTACTTC. Its protein is CASSFGQGENIQYF.

There are a few counts of this clonotype. The genes are TRBV20-1 and TRBJ1-1, with D perhaps matching TRBD1 (5 bases). With 3 bases removed from V and 0 bases from J, the gap between germline ends came to 17 bases. This CDR3 comprises 16 residues. Germline CDR1 and CDR2: DFQATT and SNEGSKA (reference sequence). CDR3: CSASIMGDGMNTEAFF. CDR3 in DNA: TGCAGTGCTAGCATCATGGGGGACGGAATGAACACTGAAGCTTTCTTT.

The chain employs TRBV20-1 and TRBJ2-1; 9 nucleotides match TRBD1. From germline, CDR1 is DFQATT and CDR2 SNEGSKA (reference sequence). V lost 0 bases and J lost 9; bases outside the gene matches: 12. The CDR3 covers 16 residues. The CDR3 DNA reads TGCAGTGCTAGAGATGGCGGCGGACAGGGGATTGGTGAGCAGTTCTTC. This translates into CSARDGGGQGIGEQFF.

There are a few counts of this clonotype. This sequence joins TRBV7-9 and TRBJ2-7, with 7 nucleotides matching TRBD1. Germline values: CDR1 SEHNR, CDR2 FQNEAQ (reference sequence). The CDR3 runs 15 residues. V shed 7 bases and J 3 bases; nucleotides not matched to a gene: 12. The CDR3 nucleotides are TGTGCCAGCAACAGGGGTAAGGGGACGGACTACGAGCAGTACTTC. It yields the protein CASNRGKGTDYEQYF.

This clonotype was found a few times. The chain couples TRBV12-3 or TRBV12-4 to TRBJ1-4, with 8 nucleotides matching TRBD1. The CDR3 totals 14 residues. V shed 7 bases and J 6 bases; nucleotides not matched to a gene: 7. CDR3 amino acids: CASNPGGRYEKLFF. In nucleotides, the CDR3 is TGTGCCAGCAACCCAGGGGGCCGGTATGAAAAACTGTTTTTT.

This clonotype has just a few counts. V usage is TRBV27 and J usage is TRBJ1-2; D unresolved. Germline V gene data show CDR1 as MNHEY and CDR2 as SMNVEV (reference sequence). V lost 2 bases, J lost 2 bases, and 9 bases lay in between. The CDR3 sequence is 14 residues long. The CDR3 sequence is CASSLRWQNYGYTF. DNA for the CDR3: TGTGCCAGCAGTTTAAGGTGGCAGAACTATGGCTACACCTTC.